These 26 T cell receptor beta chains share one sample of origin, sequenced in a study of yellow fever vaccine responses in identical twins. TCRdb redid the calling of the RT-PCR reads with MiXCR, one entry per CDR3 protein. The table lists about 13,000 distinct CDR3 sequences, approximately 84% of them singletons, with 1.7% in the top ten. The sample consisted of T cells from blood (PBMCs), unsorted or a sorted subset (not recorded which), taken before or after yellow fever vaccination (not recorded which). These receptors all come from a woman aged 18-29 years who received the yellow fever vaccine.

The rearrangement joins TRBV11-3 to TRBJ2-2; D ambiguous. V shed 3 bases and J shed 9 bases, with 5 bases lying between them. The CDR3 contains 11 residues. The germline V gene has CDR1 SGHNT and CDR2 YENEEA. The CDR3 loop reads CASSLGRELFF. Here the CDR3 DNA reads TGTGCCAGCAGCTTGGGGAGGGAGCTGTTTTTT.

V and J are TRBV15 and TRBJ2-7, with 11 bases fitting TRBD2. V lost 0 bases to trimming and J lost 7 bases; unmatched junction nucleotides: 8. CDR3 length: 16 amino acids. Germline V lookup: CDR1 LNHNV, CDR2 YYDKDF (reference sequence). CDR3 amino acids: CATSRDQGTSGLEQYF. The CDR3, as DNA: TGTGCCACCAGCAGAGATCAAGGGACTAGCGGACTGGAGCAGTACTTC.

With regard to this clonotype: Germline is not matched at one junction end, which may reflect a read error. CDR3 residues: CASSLSGQPQPF. The CDR3 DNA follows: TGTGCCAGCAGCTTAAGTGGACAGCCCCAGCCTTTT. The chain has TRBV7-9 and TRBJ1-5; possibly TRBD1 for D (6 bases). Germline loops: CDR1 SEHNR, CDR2 FQNEAQ (reference sequence). The CDR3 runs 12 residues. The full variable domain, completed using reference TRBV7-9 and TRBJ1-5, is DTGVSQNPRHKITKRGQNVTFRCDPISEHNRLYWYRQTLGQGPEFLTYFQNEAQLEKSRLLSDRFSAERPKGSFSTLEIQRTEQGDSAMYLCASSLSGQPQPFGDGTRLSIL.

The V and J genes are TRBV20-1 and TRBJ1-2; D call uncertain. The germline CDR1 and CDR2 sequences are DFQATT and SNEGSKA (reference sequence). The CDR3 has 13 amino acids. V shed 3 bases and J shed 1 base, with 9 bases lying between them. The CDR3: CSASKVVNYGYTF. Here the CDR3 DNA reads TGCAGTGCTAGTAAGGTCGTTAACTATGGCTACACCTTC.

CDR3 sequence reads: CASSLEPAGENNEQFF. CDR3 coding DNA: TGTGCCAGCAGCTTAGAGCCAGCGGGGGAGAACAATGAGCAGTTCTTC. The chain employs TRBV11-3 and TRBJ2-1; 8 bases map to TRBD2. The CDR3 extends over 16 amino acids. V gave up 0 bases and J gave up 5 bases; unmatched junction bases: 6. The germline CDR1 and CDR2 sequences are SGHNT and YENEEA. Combining the CDR3 with reference TRBV11-3 and TRBJ2-1 gives the whole variable domain EAGVVQSPRYKIIEKKQPVAFWCNPISGHNTLYWYLQNLGQGPELLIRYENEEAVDDSQLPKDRFSAERLKGVDSTLKIQPAELGDSAVYLCASSLEPAGENNEQFFGPGTRLTVL.

This chain uses TRBV29-1 with TRBJ1-2; 8 nucleotides line up with TRBD1. The trim removed 3 bases at V and 6 bases at J, leaving 0 bases unmatched. This CDR3 region has 11 residues. Germline-derived CDR1 and CDR2 are SQVTM and ANQGSEA. The CDR3 bases are TGCAGCGTTGAGACAGGGGATGGCTACACCTTC. Translation gives CSVETGDGYTF. Supplemented by reference TRBV29-1 and TRBJ1-2, the full variable domain reads SAVISQKPSRDICQRGTSLTIQCQVDSQVTMMFWYRQQPGQSLTLIATANQGSEATYESGFVIDKFPISRPNLTFSTLTVSNMSPEDSSIYLCSVETGDGYTFGSGTRLTVV.

V gene TRBV6-2 or TRBV6-3 combines with J gene TRBJ2-1; 8 nucleotides line up with TRBD1. The ends lost 2 bases at V and 2 bases at J; junction bases unmatched: 2. The CDR3 runs to 15 residues. CDR1 is MNHEY and CDR2 is SVGEGT in the germline V gene. The CDR3 spells CASSYQGQAYNEQFF. CDR3 in DNA: TGTGCCAGCAGTTACCAGGGACAGGCCTACAATGAGCAGTTCTTC.

The rearrangement links TRBV5-1 to TRBJ2-5; TRBD2 matches at 7 bases. With 1 base clipped from V and 3 bases from J, the junction kept 3 bases outside the gene matches. Germline V gene data show CDR1 as SGHRS and CDR2 as YFSETQ. This CDR3 contains 14 residues. The CDR3 nucleotides are TGCGCCAGCAGCTTGTGGGACTATGAAGAGACCCAGTACTTC. It is translated as CASSLWDYEETQYF.

The rearrangement joins TRBV14 to TRBJ2-2; D uncertain. Per the germline V gene, CDR1 is SGHDN and CDR2 is FVKESK. V was trimmed by 4 bases and J by 2 bases, leaving 8 bases between them. The CDR3 has 14 amino acids. CDR3 in amino acids: CASSPFLNTGELFF. Here the CDR3 DNA reads TGTGCCAGCAGCCCTTTCCTTAACACCGGGGAGCTGTTTTTT.

The chain employs TRBV29-1 and TRBJ2-5; 8 bases align to TRBD1. There are 12 residues in the CDR3. In germline, CDR1 is SQVTM, CDR2 ANQGSEA. V dropped 5 bases and J dropped 5; count of bases not matched to a gene: 4. CDR3 DNA: TGCAGCGTTCGGTCAGGGGGCGAGACCCAGTACTTC. Protein product: CSVRSGGETQYF. The whole variable domain, remainder taken from reference TRBV29-1 and TRBJ2-5, is SAVISQKPSRDICQRGTSLTIQCQVDSQVTMMFWYRQQPGQSLTLIATANQGSEATYESGFVIDKFPISRPNLTFSTLTVSNMSPEDSSIYLCSVRSGGETQYFGPGTRLLVL.

The CDR3 sequence is CASSLDNQPQHF. As DNA, the CDR3 is TGTGCCAGCAGCCTCGACAATCAGCCCCAGCATTTT. The chain employs TRBV7-2 and TRBJ1-5; D is unresolved. The CDR3 has 12 residues. Germline V gene sequence: CDR1 SGHTA, CDR2 FQGNSA. Trimming took 5 bases from V and 3 from J, leaving 5 bases between them. Full variable domain (outside the CDR3, taken from reference TRBV7-2 and TRBJ1-5): GAGVSQSPSNKVTEKGKDVELRCDPISGHTALYWYRQSLGQGLEFLIYFQGNSAPDKSGLPSDRFSAERTGGSVSTLTIQRTQQEDSAVYLCASSLDNQPQHFGDGTRLSIL.

The chain links TRBV6-1 to TRBJ2-7, with no clear D. V was pared by 4 bases and J by 1 base, with 11 bases between. The CDR3 is 14 amino acids. Germline V CDR1 and CDR2: MNHNS, SASEGT. CDR3 DNA sequence: TGTGCCAGCAGTGCTGGACCCAATTCCTACGAGCAGTACTTC. This encodes CASSAGPNSYEQYF.

This clonotype has only a few counts. The rearrangement joins TRBV7-8 to TRBJ2-3; D is undetermined. This CDR3 is built from 12 residues. Germline lookup yields CDR1 SGHVS and CDR2 FQNEAQ. Trimming took off 6 bases at V and 5 bases at J, with 9 bases between the two ends. The CDR3 DNA is TGTGCCAGCAGTCTCACGGGAGATACGCAGTATTTT. Its translation is CASSLTGDTQYF.

The rearrangement uses TRBV10-1 and TRBJ1-5; 8 bases match TRBD1. Losses at the gene ends were 2 bases for V and 8 bases for J; bases not matched to a gene: 5. Germline V CDR1 and CDR2: WNHNN, SYGVQD (reference sequence). The CDR3 sequence is 14 residues long. As DNA, the CDR3 is TGCGCCAGCAGTGAGACCGGACAGGGAAAGCCCCAGCATTTT. It specifies CASSETGQGKPQHF.

In this sample, this clonotype turned up once. The rearrangement links TRBV11-3 to TRBJ1-4, with D unresolved. V dropped 4 bases and J dropped 5 bases, with 8 bases sitting between them. The CDR3 runs to 13 residues. The germline gives CDR1 SGHNT, CDR2 YENEEA. CDR3 DNA: TGTGCCAGCAGCTCCCCCAACAATGAAAAACTGTTTTTT. Translated, it gives CASSSPNNEKLFF.

V usage is TRBV18 and J usage is TRBJ2-7; D unclear. V was cut by 2 bases and J by 3 bases, with 14 bases left in between. The CDR3 covers 15 residues. In germline, CDR1 is KGHSH, CDR2 LQKENI. As DNA, the CDR3 is TGTGCCAGCTCACCAAGCAAGGCCCTAGACTACGAGCAGTACTTC. Its protein is CASSPSKALDYEQYF.

The rearrangement links TRBV29-1 to TRBJ2-3; D is ambiguous. V was clipped by 1 base and J by 4 bases, with 9 bases between them. The germline V gene has CDR1 SQVTM and CDR2 ANQGSEA. The CDR3 length is 13 residues. Here the CDR3 reads CSVEGANADTQYF. The CDR3, as DNA: TGCAGCGTTGAAGGTGCTAACGCAGATACGCAGTATTTT.

The V gene is TRBV11-2, the J gene TRBJ2-7; 10 bases line up with TRBD1. The V gene end was trimmed by 5 bases and the J gene end by 1 base; junction bases not matched to a gene: 5. The CDR3 loop spans 15 amino acids. Germline V gene lookup returns CDR1 SGHAT and CDR2 FQNNGV. The chain's CDR3 is CASSIRDRGSYEQYF. DNA for the CDR3: TGTGCCAGCAGCATCCGGGACAGGGGTTCCTACGAGCAGTACTTC.

CDR3 in amino acids: CASSQDLGSRELFF. CDR3 in DNA: TGCGCCAGCAGCCAAGATCTTGGGAGCCGGGAGCTGTTTTTT. The chain employs TRBV4-3 and TRBJ2-2; a possible D gene is TRBD2 (5 bases). Germline V gene sequence: CDR1 LGHNA, CDR2 YSLEER. V lost 0 bases to trimming and J lost 9 bases, with 11 bases between them. The CDR3 is 14 amino acids.

The chain uses TRBV28 and TRBJ2-7, with 14 bases aligning to TRBD2. The CDR3 contains 15 residues. V lost 5 bases to trimming and J lost 5 bases; unmatched junction nucleotides: 5. Germline CDR1 is MDHEN and CDR2 is SYDVKM. The CDR3 bases are TGTGCCAGCAGTCTCTCGACTAGCGGGGGGGACGAGCAGTACTTC. Translated, it gives CASSLSTSGGDEQYF.

V usage is TRBV11-3 and J usage is TRBJ2-1, with D perhaps given as TRBD1 or TRBD2 (5 bases each). The CDR3 has 16 residues. The germline V and J ends were trimmed by 0 bases and 2 bases, with 11 bases remaining between them. CDR1 and CDR2 from the germline V gene are SGHNT and YENEEA. In DNA, the CDR3 is TGTGCCAGCAGCTTAGAGAGGGACCCCCCCTACAATGAGCAGTTCTTC. It translates to CASSLERDPPYNEQFF.

The gene calls are TRBV19 and TRBJ2-4, with TRBD2 matching 7 bases. Germline V CDR1 and CDR2: LNHDA, SQIVND (reference sequence). V lost 10 bases and J lost 6; bases outside the gene matches: 3. The CDR3 consists of 11 residues. DNA for the CDR3: TGTGCCACCCGGGGGGTAAACATTCAGTACTTC. It specifies CATRGVNIQYF.

The rearrangement links TRBV29-1 to TRBJ2-3; the D is unclear. Trimming left V 2 bases short and J 4 bases short, with 16 bases between. Germline CDR1 is SQVTM and CDR2 is ANQGSEA. This CDR3 spans 15 amino acids. The CDR3 protein is CSVEFGYSRADTQYF. For the CDR3, the DNA is TGCAGCGTTGAATTTGGCTACTCACGGGCAGATACGCAGTATTTT.

The J gene is TRBJ2-2, the V gene TRBV18; D is uncertain. CDR3 length: 14 amino acids. Trimming took off 4 bases at V and 1 base at J, with 7 bases between the two ends. The germline CDR1 and CDR2 sequences are KGHSH and LQKENI. For the CDR3, the DNA is TGTGCCAGCTCACGGTACCTGAACACCGGGGAGCTGTTTTTT. It is translated as CASSRYLNTGELFF.

V and J are TRBV2 and TRBJ2-7, with 8 bases fitting TRBD2. The CDR3 is 14 residues long. Germline lookup yields CDR1 SNHLY and CDR2 FYNNEI. J gave up 2 bases and V 6 bases, and 6 bases lay outside the gene matches. CDR3 residues: CASSPTSGAYEQYF. In nucleotides, the CDR3 is TGTGCCAGCAGCCCAACTAGCGGAGCCTACGAGCAGTACTTC.

The V gene is TRBV11-3, the J gene TRBJ2-7, with TRBD2 identical over 8 bases. V lost 5 bases to trimming and J lost 2 bases; unmatched junction nucleotides: 11. CDR3 size: 16 residues. Germline V gives CDR1 SGHNT, CDR2 YENEEA. The CDR3 coding sequence is TGTGCCAGCAGCCCATCCGGGGGGGGAGGAACCTACGAGCAGTACTTC. Translating it yields CASSPSGGGGTYEQYF.